This T cell receptor (beta chain) was sequenced during a study of blood T cell repertoires in COVID-19 (dated by TCRdb to about 2020). As for the study more broadly: Samples from collaborators originated in the United States, Italy and Spain and spanned both the acute and convalescent phases of COVID-19. Deeply sampled blood TCRbeta repertoires from subjects exposed to, actively infected with, or recovered from COVID-19 were included in the dataset. The samples were drawn from two sources: the first 160 participants of the ongoing ImmuneRACE study, and 1,254 subjects contributed by 6 global collaborators. The prospective study material was composed of cDNA or gDNA derived from T cells, B-cell-depleted T cells, or PBMCs. A freely available public database, intended as a resource for researchers studying the immune response to SARS-CoV-2, is where the repertoires were released. Where available, HLA class I and class II types were obtained from metadata supplied by the sample provider rather than from assay-based typing. A de-identified subject ID, COVID-19 status, age in years and sex were almost always included in the sample metadata. On the study overall, not on this receptor specifically: The amount of clinical and demographic metadata varied by source and participant and was provided uncurated.

TCRbeta CDR3 regions were amplified from genomic DNA using the immunoSEQ Assay, a bias-controlled multiplex PCR. The original pipeline was this. The number of nucleated cells in each sample was estimated from the amplification of reference gene primers within the assay. Sequence reads were collapsed and filtered to measure the absolute abundance of every unique TCRbeta CDR3 rearrangement. Productive Simpson clonality was computed per sample as the square root of Simpson's diversity index over productive rearrangements. Sourced from immuneACCESS, this table was stored by TCRdb with only in-frame sequences that have V and J called. A share of the clones is absent; for the studies checked, an unresolved V gene accounts for under half, and the remainder has no known explanation. The DNA gave D and trimming, while V, J and clone size come from that table. This sample comprises about 120,000 clones, about four fifths of them detected only once. Roughly 8% of the sample rests with the top ten.

The collaborating institutions used their own protocols to collect whole blood in K2EDTA tubes. For TCRbeta analysis, collaborators shipped samples in one of three forms: frozen whole blood, isolated PBMCs, or DNA extracted from either of those sample types. Concerning this clone: No cognate antigen has been identified for it. No base-level quality is on record; no much larger clone is a single base apart.

Taken from cysteine to phenylalanine, the CDR3 has 15 residues. The DNA shown is the 45-base CDR3, in frame from base 1. Taken from the germline V gene, the CDR1 and CDR2 loops are LGHNA and YSLEER. Relative to germline, V is missing 3 bases and J is missing 3 bases, with 8 bases of the junction outside any gene match. Sequencing was done on a sample of peripheral blood. The chain links TRBV4-3 with TRBJ2-7; TRBD1 aligns with 7 central bases. This receptor was obtained from a woman aged 40 to 50 with acute or convalescent COVID-19. The DNA sequence is as follows: TGCGCCAGCAGCCAGAGAAGGGGGCAACTCTACGAGCAGTACTTC. This encodes CASSQRRGQLYEQYF.